These T cell receptor beta chains were read from a single sample in a study of cytomegalovirus exposure and HLA in healthy donors. The data were produced by immunoSEQ multiplex PCR, yet TCRdb's version contains in-frame clones alone and is incomplete. The profile shows some 80,000 clones, more than 60% of them singletons. Sequencing was carried out using PBMCs. These receptors were taken from a man between 18 and 35 years old in good health and CMV-seropositive. Each CDR3 is given with its conserved first and last residue. A D gene is named only where the DNA matches it firmly. A clone size is listed for some rows: how often the clone was seen (once, few, many), or a class if it is expanded.

abundance	d_gene	j_gene	v_gene	CDR3aa	CDR3nt
NA	NA	TRBJ2-3	TRBV10-3	CAISGLGTDTQYF	TGTGCCATCAGTGGTCTTGGCACAGATACGCAGTATTTT
NA	TRBD1	TRBJ1-1	TRBV7-2	CASRGFTGVTEAFF	TGTGCCAGCAGGGGTTTTACAGGGGTTACTGAAGCTTTCTTT
NA	TRBD2	TRBJ2-7	TRBV6-5	CASSPREGALYEQYF	TGTGCCAGCAGCCCCAGGGAGGGAGCCCTCTACGAGCAGTACTTC
NA	TRBD2	TRBJ2-1	TRBV6-1	CASLAGNNEQFF	TGTGCGTCGCTAGCGGGAAACAATGAGCAGTTCTTC
NA	NA	TRBJ2-1	TRBV6-5	CASSYQGYNEQFF	TGTGCCAGCAGCTATCAGGGTTACAATGAGCAGTTCTTC
NA	NA	TRBJ2-7	TRBV20-1	CSASFASEQYF	TGCAGTGCTAGTTTCGCGAGCGAGCAGTACTTC
NA	NA	TRBJ1-1	TRBV2	CASRNDRQNTEAFF	TGTGCCAGCAGGAACGACAGGCAGAACACTGAAGCTTTCTTT
NA	TRBD2	TRBJ2-3	TRBV4-1	CASSQGWAGATDTQYF	TGCGCCAGCAGCCAAGGATGGGCGGGAGCCACAGATACGCAGTATTTT
NA	TRBD2	TRBJ2-7	TRBV5-6	CASTLAGESYEQYF	TGTGCCAGCACCCTAGCGGGAGAGTCCTACGAGCAGTACTTC
NA	TRBD1	TRBJ2-1	TRBV28	CASSYLGGQGYEQFF	TGTGCCAGCAGTTACCTAGGGGGACAGGGCTATGAGCAGTTCTTC
NA	TRBD2	TRBJ2-2	TRBV6-5	CASSYASGTIGELFF	TGTGCCAGCAGTTACGCTAGCGGGACCATCGGGGAGCTGTTTTTT
NA	NA	TRBJ2-2	TRBV6-5	CASSYGGLGELFF	TGTGCCAGCAGTTACGGGGGCCTCGGGGAGCTGTTTTTT
NA	NA	TRBJ2-7	TRBV2	CASSEIVAASYEQYF	TGTGCCAGCAGTGAAATTGTAGCGGCCTCCTACGAGCAGTACTTC
NA	TRBD2	TRBJ2-2	TRBV7-8	CASSLARTSGLTGELFF	TGTGCCAGCAGCTTAGCCAGGACTAGCGGACTCACCGGGGAGCTGTTTTTT
NA	TRBD1	TRBJ1-4	TRBV7-9	CASSPQQGARKLFF	TGTGCCAGCAGCCCACAACAGGGGGCCCGAAAACTGTTTTTT
NA	NA	TRBJ1-2	TRBV6-4	CASSPTYNNYGYTF	TGTGCCAGCAGTCCGACTTACAATAACTATGGCTACACCTTC
NA	NA	TRBJ2-3	TRBV20-1	CRLAADTQYF	TGCAGGTTAGCTGCAGATACGCAGTATTTT
NA	NA	TRBJ2-7	TRBV7-2	CASTPGVGPEQYF	TGTGCCAGCACACCGGGGGTAGGACCCGAGCAGTACTTC
NA	NA	TRBJ2-7	TRBV2	CASRRESSGEQYF	TGTGCCAGCAGAAGAGAATCTTCGGGCGAGCAGTACTTC
few	TRBD1	TRBJ1-4	TRBV14	CASSQGLQGAIANEKLFF	TGTGCCAGCAGCCAAGGACTACAGGGGGCGATTGCTAATGAAAAACTGTTTTTT
NA	NA	TRBJ2-6	TRBV29-1	CSVEELPSGANVLTF	TGCAGCGTTGAAGAACTTCCCTCTGGGGCCAACGTCCTGACTTTC
NA	NA	TRBJ2-7	TRBV13	CASSPNQGGSYEQYF	TGTGCCAGCAGCCCAAACCAAGGCGGCTCCTACGAGCAGTACTTC
NA	TRBD1	TRBJ2-3	TRBV5-1	CASRSGQDTDTQYF	TGCGCCAGCAGGTCTGGACAGGACACAGATACGCAGTATTTT
few	NA	TRBJ2-1	TRBV29-1	CSVDRRTDYNEQFF	TGCAGCGTTGATCGGAGGACAGACTACAATGAGCAGTTCTTC
NA	TRBD2	TRBJ2-3	TRBV7-9	CASSLEGSGGTDTQYF	TGTGCCAGCAGCTTAGAAGGAAGCGGGGGCACAGATACGCAGTATTTT
NA	NA	TRBJ1-1	TRBV7-2	CASSSSGGTRQAFF	TGTGCCAGCAGCTCTTCGGGAGGGACTCGCCAAGCTTTCTTT
NA	NA	TRBJ1-4	TRBV2	CASSEIRGRGELFF	TGTGCCAGCAGTGAAATAAGGGGCCGGGGGGAACTGTTTTTT
NA	TRBD1	TRBJ1-5	TRBV18	CASSQDRGTGPQHF	TGTGCCAGCTCACAAGACAGGGGTACTGGGCCCCAGCATTTT
NA	NA	TRBJ2-1	TRBV4-1	CASSQEGGSPDNEQFF	TGCGCCAGCAGCCAAGAAGGTGGGAGCCCTGACAATGAGCAGTTCTTC
NA	TRBD1	TRBJ2-7	TRBV6-1	CAARGRGSYEQYF	TGTGCCGCTAGGGGCAGGGGGTCCTACGAGCAGTACTTC
NA	TRBD1	TRBJ1-4	TRBV28	CASSPGQAEKLFF	TGTGCCAGCAGTCCGGGACAGGCTGAAAAACTGTTTTTT
NA	TRBD2	TRBJ2-3	TRBV29-1	CSVEGGTSGSQTDTQYF	TGCAGCGTTGAGGGCGGGACTAGCGGGAGTCAGACAGATACGCAGTATTTT
few	TRBD1	TRBJ2-1	TRBV9	CASSPQGPSYNEQFF	TGTGCCAGCAGCCCACAGGGGCCCTCCTACAATGAGCAGTTCTTC
NA	TRBD2	TRBJ2-3	TRBV28	CASRTKAGGRSDTQYF	TGTGCCAGCCGAACCAAGGCTGGCGGGAGATCTGATACGCAGTATTTT
NA	NA	TRBJ2-7	TRBV2	CASRAGTMTYEQYF	TGTGCCAGCAGAGCCGGGACAATGACCTACGAGCAGTACTTC
NA	TRBD1	TRBJ1-5	TRBV9	CASSRSGTEDQPQHF	TGTGCCAGCAGCAGATCCGGGACAGAAGATCAGCCCCAGCATTTT